These T cell receptor beta chains were read from a single sample in a study of post-analysis software for immune sequencing data. From the PCR reads, TCRdb called clonotypes with MiXCR, one entry per CDR3 protein. There are 500,000 to 600,000 distinct CDR3 sequences in the sample; roughly 47% occur only once, and roughly 1.7% lies in the top ten. The sequenced sample was blood. The receptor set was obtained from a girl between 5 and 17 years old with multiple sclerosis. Both conserved end residues are trimmed from each CDR3. The size of a clone is reported for some rows only, either as once, few or many, or as a class for expanded clones.

size	V	J	CDR3
NA	TRBV10-3	TRBJ2-7	AISAPQQSPEQY
NA	TRBV5-1	TRBJ1-5	ASSLYPGGNSNQPQH
NA	TRBV20-1	TRBJ1-4	SARRTGGLHEKLF
NA	TRBV5-1	TRBJ1-3	ASTSYSGNTIY
NA	TRBV20-1	TRBJ2-5	SARGLAGDPETQY
few	TRBV12-3/TRBV12-4	TRBJ1-5	ASSSTGYQPQH
NA	TRBV5-1	TRBJ1-1	ASSSRTHEAF
NA	TRBV5-1	TRBJ2-3	ASSLQGPDTQY
once	TRBV29-1	TRBJ2-3	SGKGDTQY
NA	TRBV20-1	TRBJ1-4	SAPNRGTNEKLF
NA	TRBV13	TRBJ2-5	ASSLGGTGGIETQY